The 29 T cell receptor beta chains listed next were all sequenced from one sample in a study of memory CD4+ T cells and cytomegalovirus serostatus. The sort gate was single viable CD3+CD4+CD8-CD45RO+ cells for memory CD4+ T cells. Sequencing was performed with immunoSEQ multiplex PCR; in TCRdb, only in-frame clones are kept and a portion is missing. Here the sample spans 35,000 to 50,000 clones, 65% to 85% being singletons. Material for sequencing was memory CD4+ T cells from blood. The receptors here all came from an adult in good health and CMV-seronegative.

The chain is built from TRBV7-2 and TRBJ1-1; unclear D gene. Trimming cost V 4 bases and J 7 bases, with 13 bases left between them. Germline V gene data show CDR1 as SGHTA and CDR2 as FQGNSA. The CDR3 contains 13 residues. The DNA of the CDR3 is TGTGCCAGCAGCTCGTTCATCTTATTTGAAGCTTTCTTT. It encodes CASSSFILFEAFF.

This chain uses TRBV28 with TRBJ2-5; TRBD1 agrees at 9 bases. This CDR3 has 14 amino acids. The V and J ends lost 5 bases and 5 bases, in that order; junction bases with no gene match: 6. Germline V CDR1 and CDR2: MDHEN, SYDVKM. The CDR3 sequence: CASSGQGRRETQYF. The CDR3, as DNA: TGTGCCAGCAGTGGACAGGGGAGGCGCGAGACCCAGTACTTC.

In DNA form, the CDR3 reads TGCGCCAGCAGCGGGACAGGGACTGGGGCCAACGTCCTGACTTTC. Translated: CASSGTGTGANVLTF. The chain links TRBV5-1 to TRBJ2-6; 9 bases match TRBD1. The CDR3 totals 15 residues. Germline trimming cut 4 bases from V and 2 bases from J; bases unmatched to any gene: 1. CDR1 and CDR2 from the germline V gene are SGHRS and YFSETQ.

The V gene is TRBV6-5, the J gene TRBJ1-5; maybe TRBD1 (6 bases). The CDR3 extends over 14 amino acids. V dropped 6 bases and J dropped 10 bases, with 19 bases sitting between them. Germline loops: CDR1 MNHEY, CDR2 SVGAGI. The CDR3 is CASSTGTSLPPQHF. Here the CDR3 DNA reads TGTGCCAGCAGCACCGGGACAAGCCTACCCCCCCAGCATTTT.

CDR3 coding DNA: TGTGCCAGTAGTATAGGGGGGGTGTGGACACCGAACGATGAGCAGTTCTTC. Its translation: CASSIGGVWTPNDEQFF. The chain carries TRBV19 and TRBJ2-1, with D perhaps matching TRBD2 (6 bases). Trimming shortened V by 1 base and J by 8 bases, and 21 bases separated the two germline ends. Germline loops: CDR1 LNHDA, CDR2 SQIVND (reference sequence). This CDR3 is built from 17 residues.

The chain recombines TRBV5-1 with TRBJ2-7; either TRBD1 or TRBD2 may supply D (5 bases each). Per germline, CDR1 SGHRS and CDR2 YFSETQ. Trimming removed 6 bases from V and 6 bases from J, with 16 bases in between. The CDR3 has 13 amino acids. The chain's CDR3 is CASTSMGVREQYF. CDR3 DNA sequence: TGCGCCAGCACCTCGATGGGGGTCCGCGAGCAGTACTTC.

This chain links TRBV9 with TRBJ2-3, with 12 bases identical to TRBD2. The CDR3 is 16 amino acids. With 2 bases clipped from V and 4 bases from J, the junction kept 5 bases outside the gene matches. Germline lookup yields CDR1 SGDLS and CDR2 YYNGEE. The CDR3 region has the DNA TGTGCCAGCAGCGTCCGGACTAGCGGGGTGTCAGATACGCAGTATTTT. It encodes CASSVRTSGVSDTQYF.

The chain employs TRBV4-1 and TRBJ1-3; D is undetermined. The CDR3 runs 17 residues. The V end lost 1 base, the J end lost 0 bases, and 13 bases lay between the germline ends. Germline V CDR1 and CDR2: MGHRA, YSYEKL. CDR3 bases: TGCGCCAGCAGCCAAGGGTCCCCTTCGCGCTCTGGAAACACCATATATTTT. Its translation: CASSQGSPSRSGNTIYF.

The V and J genes are TRBV5-1 and TRBJ1-5; D is unclear. Germline V gives CDR1 SGHRS, CDR2 YFSETQ. V gave up 0 bases and J gave up 6 bases, with 13 bases separating them. The CDR3 is 15 residues long. Written as DNA, the CDR3 is TGCGCCAGCAGCTTGGGCCCCGAGGGTGGTCAGCCCCAGCATTTT. This gives the protein CASSLGPEGGQPQHF.

V gene TRBV27 combines with J gene TRBJ1-6; D is undetermined. V lost 6 bases, J lost 2 bases, and 11 bases lay in between. Germline V gene sequence: CDR1 MNHEY, CDR2 SMNVEV (reference sequence). This CDR3 region has 15 residues. The CDR3 DNA reads TGTGCCAGCAGGGATAGTGTGGCCTATAATTCACCCCTCCACTTT. Translation: CASRDSVAYNSPLHF.

V gene TRBV19 combines with J gene TRBJ1-3; D is undetermined. The CDR3 is 16 residues long. V was cut by 2 bases and J by 0 bases, with 11 bases left in between. CDR1 is LNHDA and CDR2 is SQIVND in the germline V gene (reference sequence). CDR3 protein: CASSIIRLGSGNTIYF. CDR3 sequence (DNA): TGTGCCAGTAGTATAATCCGACTCGGCTCTGGAAACACCATATATTTT.

The genes are TRBV7-3 and TRBJ1-1, with 8 bases matching TRBD1. The ends lost 5 bases at V and 3 bases at J; junction bases unmatched: 5. This CDR3 has 14 residues. CDR1 SGHTA and CDR2 FQGTGA come from the germline V gene. The CDR3 DNA sequence: TGTGCCAGCAGCCAAACAGGGGGTGACACTGAAGCTTTCTTT. As protein: CASSQTGGDTEAFF.

The genes are TRBV2 and TRBJ1-2, with TRBD1 as a possible D gene (5 bases). Trimming took 5 bases from V and 4 from J, leaving 20 bases between them. This CDR3 contains 16 residues. Germline CDR1 is SNHLY and CDR2 is FYNNEI. CDR3 residues: CASSSPDSSPPYGYTF. CDR3 bases: TGTGCCAGCAGTTCCCCAGACAGTTCCCCACCCTATGGCTACACCTTC.

V is TRBV6-6 and J is TRBJ1-2; 7 bases are shared with TRBD1. The CDR3 contains 14 residues. After removal of 6 bases from V and 6 bases from J, the junction contained 10 bases not matched to a gene. CDR1 and CDR2 (germline): MNHNY, SVGAGI (reference sequence). The CDR3: CASSDRQGEDGYTF. The CDR3 coding sequence is TGTGCCAGCAGCGACCGACAGGGAGAGGATGGCTACACCTTC.

The table lists this clone with a few counts. At one of its ends the junction is not consistent with the germline gene, which may arise from a read error. The rearrangement uses TRBV29-1 and TRBJ1-2, with D maybe TRBD1 (5 bases). The CDR3 runs to 13 residues. CDR1 SQVTM and CDR2 ANQGSEA come from the germline V gene. CDR3 protein: CSAEGWQGGGYTF. In DNA form, the CDR3 reads TGCAGCGCTGAAGGGTGGCAGGGAGGTGGCTACACCTTC.

The chain is built from TRBV7-9 and TRBJ2-1; D possibly corresponds to TRBD2 (7 bases). This CDR3 is 18 amino acids long. V was clipped by 5 bases and J by 6 bases, with 26 bases between them. Germline V gives CDR1 SEHNR, CDR2 FQNEAQ (reference sequence). CDR3 in DNA: TGTGCCAGCAGCATTAGTAGGGGGGGGACCGCGGGGCGCAATGAGCAGTTCTTC. Residues: CASSISRGGTAGRNEQFF.

This clone was picked up a small number of times. This chain connects TRBV18 to TRBJ2-1; TRBD2 matches at 16 bases. The trim removed 4 bases at V and 10 bases at J, leaving 4 bases unmatched. CDR1 and CDR2 (germline): KGHSH, LQKENI. The CDR3 is made up of 15 amino acids. In DNA form, the CDR3 reads TGTGCCAGCTCACAGGGACTAGCGGGGGGGCGCGAGCAGTTCTTC. Translation: CASSQGLAGGREQFF. Combining the CDR3 with reference TRBV18 and TRBJ2-1 gives the whole variable domain NAGVMQNPRHLVRRRGQEARLRCSPMKGHSHVYWYRQLPEEGLKFMVYLQKENIIDESGMPKERFSAEFPKEGPSILRIQQVVRGDSAAYFCASSQGLAGGREQFFGPGTRLTVL.

The rearrangement links TRBV27 to TRBJ1-1, with no clear D. Germline CDR1 reads MNHEY; CDR2 reads SMNVEV (reference sequence). This CDR3 is 15 amino acids long. The V and J ends lost 5 bases and 0 bases respectively, with 13 bases between them. CDR3 bases: TGTGCCAGCAGTCTTGATGACCGATTGAACACTGAAGCTTTCTTT. This codes for CASSLDDRLNTEAFF.

This chain uses TRBV5-1 with TRBJ2-1; 10 nucleotides match TRBD2. This CDR3 spans 15 amino acids. V dropped 0 bases and J dropped 7; count of bases not matched to a gene: 4. Per germline, CDR1 SGHRS and CDR2 YFSETQ. CDR3 sequence: CASSLGAGGQNEQFF. CDR3 in DNA: TGCGCCAGCAGCTTGGGAGCGGGGGGGCAAAATGAGCAGTTCTTC.

V usage is TRBV5-4 and J usage is TRBJ2-1, with a weak D call TRBD2 (6 bases). Per the germline V gene, CDR1 is SGHNT and CDR2 is YYREEE (reference sequence). V was cut by 4 bases and J by 9 bases, with 17 bases left in between. This CDR3 has 14 residues. CDR3 nucleotide sequence: TGTGCCAGCAGCCCGATAACGGAGGGAGGTGAGCAGTTCTTC. Translated: CASSPITEGGEQFF.

This clone was found a few times. This chain uses TRBV18 with TRBJ1-2, with 12 bases aligning to TRBD1. V dropped 6 bases and J dropped 6; count of bases not matched to a gene: 11. Germline-derived CDR1 and CDR2 are KGHSH and LQKENI. This CDR3 is built from 16 residues. In DNA form, the CDR3 reads TGTGCCAGCTCTCGGGGGACAGGGGGCTCCAGCGATGGCTACACCTTC. Translating it yields CASSRGTGGSSDGYTF.

The table lists this clone with a few counts. This chain joins TRBV6-1 and TRBJ1-4; no firm D call. V gave up 7 bases and J gave up 4 bases, with 7 bases separating them. This CDR3 is 12 amino acids long. The germline CDR1 and CDR2 sequences are MNHNS and SASEGT. The CDR3 bases are TGTGCCAGCAATCGTTATAATGAAAAACTGTTTTTT. Protein: CASNRYNEKLFF.

This clone has more than one count but fewer than ten. The CDR3 here is CASSINQGTEAFF. CDR3 nucleotides: TGTGCCAGTAGTATAAATCAGGGAACTGAAGCTTTCTTT. The gene calls are TRBV19 and TRBJ1-1, with a tentative D call TRBD1 (5 bases). The CDR3 length is 13 residues. Per the germline V gene, CDR1 is LNHDA and CDR2 is SQIVND (reference sequence). The V and J ends lost 2 bases and 5 bases respectively, with 9 bases between them. Full variable domain (remainder filled in from reference TRBV19 and TRBJ1-1): DGGITQSPKYLFRKEGQNVTLSCEQNLNHDAMYWYRQDPGQGLRLIYYSQIVNDFQKGDIAEGYSVSREKKESFPLTVTSAQKNPTAFYLCASSINQGTEAFFGQGTRLTVV.

The V gene is TRBV6-5, the J gene TRBJ1-4; TRBD1 is a possible D gene (5 bases). The CDR3 runs 15 residues. Germline values: CDR1 MNHEY, CDR2 SVGAGI. Deletions cut 4 bases from V and 3 bases from J, with 12 bases between. CDR3 protein: CASSSRGRANEKLFF. CDR3 nucleotides: TGTGCCAGCAGTTCCCGGGGGAGGGCTAATGAAAAACTGTTTTTT.

This sequence joins TRBV11-3 and TRBJ2-2; 8 nucleotides match TRBD2. The CDR3 is 14 residues long. The germline V gene has CDR1 SGHNT and CDR2 YENEEA. Trimming at V came to 8 bases and at J to 0 bases, leaving 2 bases not matched to a gene. CDR3 amino acids: CASRGGPNTGELFF. The CDR3 DNA sequence: TGTGCCAGCCGGGGGGGCCCGAACACCGGGGAGCTGTTTTTT.

CDR3 nucleotides: TGTGCCAGCAGTTCAACTGAACACACTGAAGCTTTCTTT. This gives the protein CASSSTEHTEAFF. This chain uses TRBV6-1 with TRBJ1-1; D is uncertain. V lost 5 bases and J 3 bases, leaving 10 bases between the germline ends. The V gene's germline CDR1 is MNHNS and CDR2 SASEGT. The CDR3 runs 13 residues.

The CDR3 coding sequence is TGTGCCAGCCCGGGGACAGGGAGGGGAACCGGGGAGCTGTTTTTT. This gives the protein CASPGTGRGTGELFF. The V gene is TRBV7-2, the J gene TRBJ2-2; the match to TRBD1 covers 9 bases. Trimming removed 8 bases from V and 5 bases from J; junction bases left unmatched: 9. Germline values: CDR1 SGHTA, CDR2 FQGNSA. This CDR3 region has 15 residues. Full variable domain (rest looked up from reference TRBV7-2 and TRBJ2-2): GAGVSQSPSNKVTEKGKDVELRCDPISGHTALYWYRQSLGQGLEFLIYFQGNSAPDKSGLPSDRFSAERTGGSVSTLTIQRTQQEDSAVYLCASPGTGRGTGELFFGEGSRLTVL.

This CDR3 is CASSESGRGLASYEQYF. The CDR3 nucleotides read TGTGCCAGCAGTGAATCAGGCAGGGGGCTGGCTAGCTACGAGCAGTACTTC. The V gene is TRBV25-1, the J gene TRBJ2-7; 8 bases match TRBD1. V trimming: 1 base; J trimming: 3 bases; junction bases outside the gene matches: 11. From germline, CDR1 is MGHDK and CDR2 SYGVNS. The CDR3 runs to 17 residues.

The V call is TRBV18, the J call TRBJ2-1, with 15 bases that match TRBD2. There are 14 residues in the CDR3. With V trimmed by 4 bases and J by 9 bases, 1 base remained unmatched. CDR1 and CDR2 from the germline V gene are KGHSH and LQKENI. CDR3 nucleotide sequence: TGTGCCAGCTCACTGGGACTAGCGGGGGGTGAGCAGTTCTTC. Its protein is CASSLGLAGGEQFF. The variable domain in full, completed from reference TRBV18 and TRBJ2-1, reads NAGVMQNPRHLVRRRGQEARLRCSPMKGHSHVYWYRQLPEEGLKFMVYLQKENIIDESGMPKERFSAEFPKEGPSILRIQQVVRGDSAAYFCASSLGLAGGEQFFGPGTRLTVL.